The source of this TCR beta chain is a study of identical twins. Study-level results: Out-of-frame beta sequences exhibited a weaker degree of excess twin sharing.

Concerning this clonotype: What it binds is not known. Being one base from a much bigger clone, this may be a read error.

One entry per CDR3 protein results from TCRdb running MiXCR on the 5' RACE reads. The table records 1.5 million to 2 million distinct CDR3 sequences, roughly a third of them present only once. Trimming removed 3 bases at V and 3 bases at J, with 9 bases between. The CDR3 is 14 amino acids. Specimen: cord blood. This receptor was obtained from a newborn girl in good health. The V and J genes are TRBV12-3 or TRBV12-4 and TRBJ1-5; D gene ambiguous. The CDR3 DNA reads as TGTGCCAGCAGTTTCCTTCAAGACAATCAGCCCCAGCATTTT. It translates to CASSFLQDNQPQHF.